The 7 T cell receptor beta chains below all came from one sample that was sequenced in a study of spatial heterogeneity in lung cancer. One entry per CDR3 protein results from TCRdb running MiXCR on the 5' RACE reads. The sample holds some 30,000 distinct CDR3 sequences, 5% to 5.5% seen once. Time point indicated: blood at routine non-recurrence follow-up after resection. This material consisted of PBMCs, taken at follow-up. Every receptor here comes from a female donor with early-stage non-small cell lung cancer.

This clonotype was recorded at least ten times. The chain joins TRBV12-3 or TRBV12-4 to TRBJ2-3, with TRBD1 matching 7 bases. V shed 6 bases, J shed 9 bases, and the junction held 9 bases outside the gene matches. CDR3 length: 13 amino acids. CDR3 in DNA: TGTGCCAGCAGCTACGATCAGGGGGAGACGCAGTATTTT. This translates into CASSYDQGETQYF.

This clonotype has ten or more counts. V usage is TRBV7-2 and J usage is TRBJ2-3; perhaps TRBD2 as D (6 bases). CDR1 and CDR2 (germline): SGHTA, FQGNSA. Trimming took off 5 bases at V and 3 bases at J, with 18 bases between the two ends. The CDR3 runs 16 residues. The CDR3 DNA sequence: TGTGCCAGCAGCGCCCAGCCGGGGGTCGGGACAGATACGCAGTATTTT. This gives the protein CASSAQPGVGTDTQYF.

The sample holds many counts of this clonotype. The genes are TRBV20-1 and TRBJ2-1, with D possibly TRBD1 on 6 matching bases. The ends were cut back, 3 bases at V and 0 bases at J, with 18 bases in the middle. The CDR3 loop spans 17 amino acids. Germline CDR1 is DFQATT and CDR2 is SNEGSKA (reference sequence). The CDR3 reads CSARNRVPQSSYNEQFF. The CDR3, as DNA: TGCAGTGCTAGGAACAGGGTACCCCAGAGCTCCTACAATGAGCAGTTCTTC.

This clonotype appeared many times. This rearrangement joins TRBV28 to TRBJ2-1; the match to TRBD1 covers 10 bases. The CDR3 loop spans 16 amino acids. Trimming took 5 bases from V and 5 from J; bases not matched to a gene: 9. Germline V lookup: CDR1 MDHEN, CDR2 SYDVKM. For the CDR3, the DNA is TGTGCCAGCAGTCCACCGGGACAGGGGCTGAACAATGAGCAGTTCTTC. This translates into CASSPPGQGLNNEQFF.

This clonotype is medium-sized (0.01 to 0.1%) within its sample. The CDR3 here is CAISGDGTKNIQYF. The CDR3 DNA reads as TGTGCCATCAGCGGCGACGGTACCAAAAACATTCAGTACTTC. The chain is built from TRBV10-3 and TRBJ2-4; D ambiguous. V was clipped by 6 bases and J by 2 bases, with 11 bases between them. The CDR3 consists of 14 residues. Germline values: CDR1 ENHRY, CDR2 SYGVKD.

This clonotype was observed at least ten times. The chain couples TRBV29-1 to TRBJ2-3, with 7 bases fitting TRBD2. CDR1 and CDR2 from the germline V gene are SQVTM and ANQGSEA. V lost 7 bases, J lost 0 bases, and 10 bases stayed unmatched. The CDR3 runs to 15 residues. The CDR3 reads CSAAWTGGSTDTQYF. The CDR3 DNA sequence: TGCAGCGCCGCCTGGACGGGGGGAAGCACAGATACGCAGTATTTT.

This clonotype has a count of ten or more. V and J are TRBV29-1 and TRBJ1-1; TRBD1 aligns across 9 bases. The CDR3 totals 12 residues. Germline CDR1 reads SQVTM; CDR2 reads ANQGSEA. V shed 1 base and J 7 bases; nucleotides not matched to a gene: 1. CDR3 DNA sequence: TGCAGCGTTGAAGGACAGGGGGGTGAAGCTTTCTTT. Translation: CSVEGQGGEAFF.